The 5 T cell receptor beta chains given below trace back to one sample, sequenced in a study of blood T cells in healthy people across ages. Using a J-beta primer mix together with a sample-barcoded 5' primer, a second PCR was run for about 6 to 11 cycles. Via MiXCR, TCRdb re-called the 5' RACE reads, giving one row per CDR3 protein. This table holds roughly 1,000,000 distinct CDR3 sequences, approximately 25% found once. The sample was also reused in another study, on T cells of mothers and their children.

What was sequenced was blood. These receptors originate from a girl aged 2 to 10 in good health.

The V gene is TRBV6-2 or TRBV6-3, the J gene TRBJ1-5; D uncertain. Looked up from germline, CDR1 is MNHEY and CDR2 is SVGEGT. V was trimmed by 6 bases and J by 1 base, leaving 7 bases between them. This CDR3 comprises 13 residues. This CDR3 reads CASRERSNQPQHF. The DNA of the CDR3 is TGTGCCAGCAGGGAGCGAAGCAATCAGCCCCAGCATTTT.

The table lists this clonotype with a few counts. J is TRBJ1-5 and V is TRBV27; D call uncertain. CDR1 and CDR2 from the germline V gene are MNHEY and SMNVEV (reference sequence). The CDR3 covers 12 residues. The V gene lost 7 bases and the J gene lost 5 bases, with 9 bases spanning the gap. CDR3 sequence (DNA): TGTGCCAGCAAAGAGGGCCATCAGCCCCAGCATTTT. Translating gives CASKEGHQPQHF.

The chain links TRBV5-1 to TRBJ2-4; possibly TRBD1 for D (5 bases). The length of the CDR3 is 21 residues. V was pared by 8 bases and J by 0 bases, with 33 bases between. The germline gives CDR1 SGHRS, CDR2 YFSETQ. CDR3 region: CARTCWRSYQTGDLAKNIQYF. The CDR3 coding sequence is TGCGCCAGGACGTGCTGGAGATCCTACCAAACAGGAGATCTAGCCAAAAACATTCAGTACTTC.

The rearrangement uses TRBV20-1 and TRBJ2-5; a weak D match, TRBD1 (6 bases). Trimming pared 1 base from V and 1 base from J, leaving 10 bases between. Germline V gives CDR1 DFQATT, CDR2 SNEGSKA (reference sequence). CDR3 length equals 14 residues. Written as DNA, the CDR3 is TGCAGTGCTAGAGGGACAGAAGTCCAAGAGACCCAGTACTTC. It encodes CSARGTEVQETQYF.

The chain combines TRBV7-9 with TRBJ2-3; 8 bases fit TRBD1. The CDR3 is made up of 12 amino acids. Looked up from germline, CDR1 is SEHNR and CDR2 is FQNEAQ (reference sequence). J was trimmed by 14 bases and V by 9 bases; bases with no gene match: 13. In DNA, the CDR3 is TGTGCCAGTAGTATGGGGACAGGCGAGCGGTATTTT. Its protein product is CASSMGTGERYF. The entire variable domain, with the rest obtained from reference TRBV7-9 and TRBJ2-3, is as follows: DTGVSQNPRHKITKRGQNVTFRCDPISEHNRLYWYRQTLGQGPEFLTYFQNEAQLEKSRLLSDRFSAERPKGSFSTLEIQRTEQGDSAMYLCASSMGTGERYFGPGTRLTVL.